This T cell receptor (beta chain) comes out of a study of OX40 agonist ivuxolimab in advanced cancers. Background on the study: Ivuxolimab, which patients received intravenously every 2 weeks, was dosed at 0.01 to 10 mg/kg. A male proportion of over 75% was recorded, with mean age about 54 years and range 23 to 79. Previous treatment with anti-PD-1, anti-PD-L1 or anti-CTLA-4 therapy was allowed; 30% to 50% had received some.

The method was immunoSEQ multiplex PCR; TCRdb's version includes in-frame clones alone and lacks a portion of them. The sample carries 70,000 or so clones, about three quarters recorded once. V lost 0 bases, J lost 0 bases, and 10 bases lay in between. Germline CDR1 is SGHRS and CDR2 is YFSETQ. This CDR3 is 17 amino acids long. This clonotype originated in an adult with an advanced solid tumor such as melanoma, head and neck, liver or kidney cancer. The sample in question was CD4+ or CD8+ T cells sorted from blood, obtained in a trial of the OX40 agonist ivuxolimab. V gene TRBV5-1 combines with J gene TRBJ2-6, with D maybe TRBD1 (5 bases). The CDR3 protein is CASSLAGQASGANVLTF. The CDR3 DNA sequence: TGCGCCAGCAGCTTGGCAGGACAAGCCTCTGGGGCCAACGTCCTGACTTTC. Filled out from reference TRBV5-1 and TRBJ2-6, the complete variable domain reads KAGVTQTPRYLIKTRGQQVTLSCSPISGHRSVSWYQQTPGQGLQFLFEYFSETQRNKGNFPGRFSGRQFSNSRSEMNVSTLELGDSALYLCASSLAGQASGANVLTFGAGSRLTVL.